These 32 T cell receptor beta chains came from one sample sequenced in a study of cytomegalovirus exposure and HLA in healthy donors (dated 2017 in TCRdb). Receptor libraries were prepared by the immunoSEQ multiplex PCR assay. A mixture of 60 forward primers for TCR Vbeta segments and 13 reverse primers for TCR Jbeta segments was used in the multiplex PCR. TCRdb retrieved this table from immuneACCESS and kept in-frame rearrangements only. Not all clones are present; in checked studies, unresolved V genes account for under half, and no reason is known for the remainder. Per the sample table, the count is about 110,000 clones. The top ten clones comprise around 3.4% of the sample. The sequencing input was PBMCs. Every receptor here comes from a man aged 30-40 years in good health and CMV-seronegative.

The V and J genes are TRBV7-2 and TRBJ2-1; the match to TRBD2 covers 9 bases. The germline gives CDR1 SGHTA, CDR2 FQGNSA. The V gene end was trimmed by 2 bases and the J gene end by 9 bases; junction bases not matched to a gene: 8. CDR3 length: 15 residues. The CDR3: CASSLFAGGEGEQFF. CDR3 DNA: TGTGCCAGCAGCTTATTTGCGGGGGGGGAGGGTGAGCAGTTCTTC.

The chain joins TRBV6-1 to TRBJ1-6; tentatively, D is TRBD1 (5 bases). The CDR3 sequence is 14 residues long. The germline gives CDR1 MNHNS, CDR2 SASEGT. V was cut by 7 bases and J by 4 bases, with 11 bases left in between. The CDR3 loop is CASTRQFYNSPLHF. CDR3 DNA: TGTGCCAGCACCCGACAGTTTTATAATTCACCCCTCCACTTT.

CDR3 in amino acids: CASSVWDTSSEQFF. DNA for the CDR3: TGTGCCAGCAGTGTGTGGGACACTTCGAGTGAGCAGTTCTTC. This chain joins TRBV2 and TRBJ2-1; possibly TRBD1 for D (6 bases). The CDR3 runs to 14 residues. The germline V gene encodes CDR1 SNHLY and CDR2 FYNNEI. V lost 4 bases to trimming and J lost 9 bases, with 16 bases between them.

The chain is built from TRBV16 and TRBJ2-2; D perhaps matches TRBD1 (5 bases). Per germline, CDR1 KGHSY and CDR2 FQNENV. The CDR3 has 14 residues. V lost 7 bases and J 0 bases, leaving 9 bases between the germline ends. The DNA of the CDR3 is TGTGCCAGCACCGTGGGGCCGAACACCGGGGAGCTGTTTTTT. Protein product: CASTVGPNTGELFF. The entire variable domain, with the rest obtained from reference TRBV16 and TRBJ2-2, is as follows: GEEVAQTPKHLVRGEGQKAKLYCAPIKGHSYVFWYQQVLKNEFKFLISFQNENVFDETGMPKERFSAKCLPNSPCSLEIQATKLEDSAVYFCASTVGPNTGELFFGEGSRLTVL.

Note on this clone: Relative to the germline gene, one junction end is altered; a read error may explain this. The chain employs TRBV2 and TRBJ1-5; 9 bases line up with TRBD1. The germline gives CDR1 SNHLY, CDR2 FYNNEI. This CDR3 has 14 amino acids. The CDR3 coding sequence is TGTGCCAGTAGTGGGACAGGGCCCAATCAGCCCCAGCATTTT. Its translation is CASSGTGPNQPQHF.

V and J are TRBV5-1 and TRBJ2-5, with D perhaps TRBD2 (6 bases). The germline V and J ends were trimmed by 2 bases and 4 bases, with 12 bases remaining between them. CDR1 and CDR2 from the germline V gene are SGHRS and YFSETQ. The CDR3 length is 14 residues. The CDR3 bases are TGCGCCAGCAGCTTAGGGACTCGGGTAGAGACCCAGTACTTC. Its protein is CASSLGTRVETQYF.

The genes are TRBV2 and TRBJ2-3; TRBD2 agrees at 15 bases. V was pared by 4 bases and J by 0 bases, with 5 bases of the junction left unmatched. Germline loops: CDR1 SNHLY, CDR2 FYNNEI. The CDR3 is 18 amino acids. The CDR3 DNA reads as TGTGCCAGCAGTGGAGGGACTAGCGGGGGGACTAGCACAGATACGCAGTATTTT. It yields the protein CASSGGTSGGTSTDTQYF.

The V and J genes are TRBV7-9 and TRBJ1-2; TRBD1 matches at 7 bases. After removal of 5 bases from V and 6 bases from J, the junction contained 15 bases not matched to a gene. Germline loops: CDR1 SEHNR, CDR2 FQNEAQ (reference sequence). The CDR3 loop spans 16 amino acids. CDR3 sequence reads: CASSPSWRGRGHGYTF. The DNA of the CDR3 is TGTGCCAGCAGCCCCAGCTGGAGGGGGCGCGGACATGGCTACACCTTC.

The CDR3 nucleotides read TGTGCCAGCAGCTGGGGGACAGGGGGGGATGAAAAACTGTTTTTT. Encoded protein: CASSWGTGGDEKLFF. The chain has TRBV5-6 and TRBJ1-4; the match to TRBD1 covers 11 bases. V gave up 3 bases and J gave up 6 bases; unmatched junction bases: 4. Germline CDR1 reads SGHDT; CDR2 reads YYEEEE. This CDR3 spans 15 amino acids.

This chain uses TRBV11-3 with TRBJ2-3; 7 bases are shared with TRBD1. Germline CDR1 and CDR2: SGHNT and YENEEA. V shed 3 bases and J 0 bases; nucleotides not matched to a gene: 3. The CDR3 length is 15 residues. CDR3 residues: CASSFGDSSTDTQYF. CDR3 bases: TGTGCCAGCAGCTTTGGGGACAGTAGCACAGATACGCAGTATTTT.

The genes are TRBV2 and TRBJ2-5; TRBD2 agrees at 12 bases. Trimming removed 6 bases from V and 3 bases from J; junction bases left unmatched: 11. The CDR3 spans 17 residues. Germline CDR1 reads SNHLY; CDR2 reads FYNNEI. CDR3 sequence reads: CASSQGPSGGAKETQYF. DNA of the CDR3: TGTGCCAGCAGCCAGGGGCCTAGCGGGGGGGCCAAAGAGACCCAGTACTTC.

The V gene is TRBV6-5, the J gene TRBJ2-5; TRBD2 matches 13 bases. With the DNA end fitting TRBJ2-7 better, the J assignment may be wrong. Germline loops: CDR1 MNHEY, CDR2 SVGAGI. The CDR3 runs to 14 residues. CDR3 sequence (DNA): TGTGCCAGCAGTTACGGACTAGCGGGGGTCGAGCAGTACTTC. Protein product: CASSYGLAGVEQYF.

J is TRBJ1-5 and V is TRBV4-3; the D is unclear. Germline CDR1 is LGHNA and CDR2 is YSLEER. V lost 0 bases and J 7 bases, leaving 7 bases between the germline ends. The CDR3 covers 13 residues. This CDR3 is CASSQELRQPQHF. As DNA, the CDR3 is TGCGCCAGCAGCCAAGAATTGAGGCAGCCCCAGCATTTT.

This sequence joins TRBV18 and TRBJ2-5; D is unresolved. The CDR3 consists of 13 residues. Between the trimmed V and J ends, which lost 3 bases and 4 bases, there was a span of 9 bases. Germline CDR1 reads KGHSH; CDR2 reads LQKENI. The CDR3 nucleotides read TGTGCCAGCTCACCTCCCTCTTCAGAGACCCAGTACTTC. Translating it yields CASSPPSSETQYF.

V and J are TRBV30 and TRBJ1-2; D uncertain. The CDR3 runs to 15 residues. V gave up 0 bases and J gave up 2 bases, with 13 bases separating them. Per the germline V gene, CDR1 is GTSNPN and CDR2 is SVGIG (reference sequence). CDR3 nucleotides: TGTGCCTGGAGTGTTGACCGAGGTCAGAACTATGGCTACACCTTC. Its protein is CAWSVDRGQNYGYTF.

V usage is TRBV10-1 and J usage is TRBJ1-1; D unclear. Germline loops: CDR1 WNHNN, CDR2 SYGVQD (reference sequence). The CDR3 runs to 14 residues. Trimming removed 6 bases at V and 1 base at J, with 12 bases between. CDR3: CASSERPGNTEAFF. The CDR3 nucleotides read TGCGCCAGCAGCGAGAGGCCGGGGAACACTGAAGCTTTCTTT.

This chain links TRBV18 with TRBJ1-5; a weak D match, TRBD1 (6 bases). This CDR3 has 14 residues. Germline assignment: CDR1 KGHSH and CDR2 LQKENI. V dropped 0 bases and J dropped 5 bases, with 8 bases sitting between them. The CDR3 is CASSPPPGDQPQHF. The CDR3 DNA sequence: TGTGCCAGCTCACCACCCCCAGGGGATCAGCCCCAGCATTTT.

The chain combines TRBV10-3 with TRBJ1-2; 7 nucleotides align to TRBD1. Germline assignment: CDR1 ENHRY and CDR2 SYGVKD. This CDR3 is built from 14 residues. Unmatched junction bases numbered 4, after V lost 6 bases and J lost 0 bases. CDR3 in amino acids: CAIRSGGANYGYTF. CDR3 bases: TGTGCCATCAGGTCAGGGGGAGCTAACTATGGCTACACCTTC.

The rearrangement links TRBV9 to TRBJ1-1, with 7 bases aligning to TRBD1. V shed 3 bases, J shed 4 bases, and the junction held 12 bases outside the gene matches. This CDR3 is 16 amino acids long. Germline V gene sequence: CDR1 SGDLS, CDR2 YYNGEE. The CDR3 coding sequence is TGTGCCAGCAGCGGACGCCTTGGACCAGGGGGCACTGAAGCTTTCTTT. Translation: CASSGRLGPGGTEAFF.

J is TRBJ1-2 and V is TRBV6-6, with TRBD1 matching over 9 bases. With 4 bases clipped from V and 4 bases from J, the junction kept 1 base outside the gene matches. Germline V lookup: CDR1 MNHNY, CDR2 SVGAGI (reference sequence). The CDR3 is made up of 13 amino acids. CDR3 sequence: CASSSGQGYGYTF. DNA of the CDR3: TGTGCCAGCAGTTCGGGACAGGGCTATGGCTACACCTTC.

The genes are TRBV19 and TRBJ2-2; possibly TRBD1 for D (6 bases). CDR1 LNHDA and CDR2 SQIVND come from the germline V gene (reference sequence). The CDR3 is 16 amino acids. Trimming stripped 5 bases from V and 8 bases from J, with 21 bases between. CDR3 in DNA: TGTGCCAGTAGTCAAAGGACAGTGCGGCTCGGGGGGGAGCTGTTTTTT. This translates into CASSQRTVRLGGELFF. The full variable domain, completed using reference TRBV19 and TRBJ2-2, is DGGITQSPKYLFRKEGQNVTLSCEQNLNHDAMYWYRQDPGQGLRLIYYSQIVNDFQKGDIAEGYSVSREKKESFPLTVTSAQKNPTAFYLCASSQRTVRLGGELFFGEGSRLTVL.

CDR3 residues: CASSVGLSANEKLFF. In DNA form, the CDR3 reads TGCGCCAGCAGCGTCGGACTGTCCGCTAATGAAAAACTGTTTTTT. The chain has TRBV5-1 and TRBJ1-4; D is undetermined. The V end was cut by 4 bases, the J end by 3 bases, with 13 bases between. Looked up from germline, CDR1 is SGHRS and CDR2 is YFSETQ. The CDR3 covers 15 residues.

J is TRBJ2-5 and V is TRBV7-2; maybe TRBD1 (5 bases). The V gene lost 5 bases and the J gene lost 7 bases, with 11 bases spanning the gap. The CDR3 consists of 12 residues. From germline, CDR1 is SGHTA and CDR2 FQGNSA. CDR3 sequence reads: CASSNLQGTQYF. In DNA, the CDR3 is TGTGCCAGCAGCAATTTGCAGGGGACCCAGTACTTC.

This chain connects TRBV6-6 to TRBJ1-2; no clear D. The CDR3 has 15 amino acids. Per germline, CDR1 MNHNY and CDR2 SVGAGI (reference sequence). V gave up 7 bases and J gave up 4 bases, with 19 bases separating them. Here the CDR3 reads CASIKYGSPPYGYTF. The CDR3 nucleotides read TGTGCCAGCATCAAATACGGGAGCCCTCCCTATGGCTACACCTTC.

The chain carries TRBV5-1 and TRBJ2-1, with D perhaps TRBD1 (5 bases). CDR1 and CDR2 (germline): SGHRS, YFSETQ. V was clipped by 7 bases and J by 4 bases, with 12 bases between them. CDR3 length: 13 residues. CDR3 region: CASGQGMYNEQFF. As DNA, the CDR3 is TGCGCCAGCGGGCAGGGTATGTACAATGAGCAGTTCTTC.

As to this clone: The sample holds other DNA sequences that translate to the same CDR3. The V gene is TRBV7-9, the J gene TRBJ1-1, with no clear D. V dropped 1 base and J dropped 4 bases, with 13 bases sitting between them. This CDR3 is built from 15 residues. Per germline, CDR1 SEHNR and CDR2 FQNEAQ (reference sequence). CDR3 protein: CASSLEGLEGTEAFF. In nucleotides, the CDR3 is TGTGCCAGCAGCTTAGAAGGTTTAGAGGGCACTGAAGCTTTCTTT.

The chain combines TRBV11-2 with TRBJ2-2; perhaps TRBD2 as D (6 bases). V shed 5 bases and J shed 5 bases, with 24 bases lying between them. CDR1 is SGHAT, CDR2 FQNNGV, per germline. The length of the CDR3 is 18 residues. The CDR3 DNA follows: TGTGCCAGCAGCGCGACGAGTTGGGGCAGGGAGGTTACCGGGGAGCTGTTTTTT. This sequence encodes CASSATSWGREVTGELFF.

The chain links TRBV25-1 to TRBJ2-1; 7 positions match TRBD2. Looked up from germline, CDR1 is MGHDK and CDR2 is SYGVNS. The CDR3 spans 16 residues. V dropped 2 bases and J dropped 8; count of bases not matched to a gene: 12. CDR3 residues: CASSEPASGAAHEQFF. CDR3 nucleotide sequence: TGTGCCAGCAGTGAACCCGCTAGCGGAGCGGCCCATGAGCAGTTCTTC.

CDR3 sequence: CASSTPGQGYEQYF. For the CDR3, the DNA is TGTGCCAGCAGCACCCCGGGACAGGGCTACGAGCAGTACTTC. The V call is TRBV7-9, the J call TRBJ2-7; 9 nucleotides agree with TRBD1. Germline assignment: CDR1 SEHNR and CDR2 FQNEAQ (reference sequence). The CDR3 contains 14 residues. The V and J ends lost 5 bases and 3 bases, in that order; junction bases with no gene match: 5.

The chain recombines TRBV9 with TRBJ2-7; D is uncertain. Germline V gene sequence: CDR1 SGDLS, CDR2 YYNGEE. The V end was cut by 0 bases, the J end by 7 bases, with 11 bases between. The CDR3 length is 13 residues. This CDR3 reads CASSVVPGLEQYF. The CDR3 nucleotides read TGTGCCAGCAGCGTAGTTCCGGGTCTGGAGCAGTACTTC.

The chain couples TRBV5-4 to TRBJ2-1; D unresolved. CDR1 SGHNT and CDR2 YYREEE come from the germline V gene (reference sequence). V lost 2 bases, J lost 0 bases, and 3 bases lay in between. This CDR3 region has 13 residues. CDR3 sequence reads: CASSFRSYNEQFF. DNA for the CDR3: TGTGCCAGCAGCTTCCGCTCCTACAATGAGCAGTTCTTC.

The V gene is TRBV29-1, the J gene TRBJ1-6; 11 nucleotides line up with TRBD1. The CDR3 length is 13 residues. The V segment lost 6 bases and the J segment 8 bases; nucleotides outside the gene matches: 3. CDR1 SQVTM and CDR2 ANQGSEA come from the germline V gene. This chain's CDR3 is CSVGQGGDSPLHF. CDR3 sequence (DNA): TGCAGCGTGGGACAGGGGGGCGATTCACCCCTCCACTTT.